Here is one T cell receptor beta chain with its context. The data were taken from a study of blood T cell repertoires in COVID-19. Looking at the study overall: Sources were T cells, B-cell-depleted T cells, or PBMCs; the material itself was cDNA or gDNA.

CDR1 and CDR2 (germline): SGDLS, YYNGEE. The CDR3 length is 14 residues. Trimming took 0 bases from V and 5 from J; bases not matched to a gene: 3. Methods used by the authors: Reference gene primers were amplified, and this amplification served to estimate nucleated cell counts. Here immunoSEQ multiplex PCR was the method, and the copy in TCRdb shows in-frame clones only, minus some. From that table come the V and J calls and clone size; the DNA was used to work out D and trimming. The sample lists just over 150,000 clones, 75% to 90% occurring once. The source is a man aged 60 to 75 with acute or convalescent COVID-19. The V call is TRBV9, the J call TRBJ2-3; 7 bases match TRBD2. Sequences were obtained from peripheral blood. CDR3: CASSVGAGEDTQYF. In DNA, the CDR3 is TGTGCCAGCAGCGTAGGCGCGGGAGAAGATACGCAGTATTTT.